A single sample gave rise to the 28 T cell receptor beta chains below, sequenced in a study of blood T cell repertoires in COVID-19 (dated by TCRdb to about 2020). The library came from the immunoSEQ multiplex PCR assay. The source is immuneACCESS, and TCRdb retained only in-frame sequences with V and J called. Part of the clones is not carried over; for the studies checked, unresolved V genes explain less than half of this, and the remainder is unexplained. The sample table lists some 120,000 clones, 84% of them with a count of one. The biggest ten clones account for about 12% of the sample. The sequencing input was peripheral blood. The receptors come from a woman aged 60 to 75 with acute or convalescent COVID-19.

The V call is TRBV5-4, the J call TRBJ2-1, with TRBD2 as a possible D gene (5 bases). CDR3 length: 13 residues. V dropped 2 bases and J dropped 10 bases, with 13 bases sitting between them. Germline-derived CDR1 and CDR2 are SGHNT and YYREEE (reference sequence). CDR3 DNA sequence: TGTGCCAGCAGCTTATCCCGAGTAGCGGAGCAGTTCTTC. Encoded protein: CASSLSRVAEQFF.

This chain joins TRBV2 and TRBJ1-5; TRBD1 agrees at 7 bases. Germline V gives CDR1 SNHLY, CDR2 FYNNEI. V lost 3 bases to trimming and J lost 1 base; unmatched junction nucleotides: 3. This CDR3 comprises 15 residues. The DNA of the CDR3 is TGTGCCAGCAGTGACCTACAGGGGAGCAATCAGCCCCAGCATTTT. Its translation: CASSDLQGSNQPQHF.

The chain is built from TRBV7-9 and TRBJ1-6; D is uncertain. The CDR3 runs to 12 residues. Germline loops: CDR1 SEHNR, CDR2 FQNEAQ (reference sequence). Trimming pared 3 bases from V and 8 bases from J, leaving 5 bases between. This CDR3 reads CASSFQDSPLHF. The CDR3 nucleotides are TGTGCCAGCAGCTTTCAGGATTCACCCCTCCACTTT.

This clone was counted once. The chain joins TRBV7-3 to TRBJ2-7; maybe TRBD2 (7 bases). The germline V gene encodes CDR1 SGHTA and CDR2 FQGTGA. This CDR3 contains 18 residues. With 4 bases removed from V and 7 bases from J, the gap between germline ends came to 29 bases. The CDR3 nucleotides read TGTGCCAGCAGCTCTCCGAGGGGGGGCGGCTGTTCAAAATGGGAGCAGTACGTC. Its translation: CASSSPRGGGCSKWEQYV.

The chain carries TRBV30 and TRBJ1-1; D possibly corresponds to TRBD1 (6 bases). Trimming took off 2 bases at V and 13 bases at J, with 11 bases between the two ends. CDR1 is GTSNPN, CDR2 SVGIG, per germline (reference sequence). This CDR3 is 10 amino acids long. CDR3 nucleotide sequence: TGTGCCTGGAGTCACAGGGTGCATTTCTTT. As protein: CAWSHRVHFF. Looking up the rest from reference TRBV30 and TRBJ1-1 gives the full variable domain: SQTIHQWPATLVQPVGSPLSLECTVEGTSNPNLYWYRQAAGRGLQLLFYSVGIGQISSEVPQNLSASRPQDRQFILSSKKLLLSDSGFYLCAWSHRVHFFGQGTRLTVV.

V is TRBV5-4 and J is TRBJ2-1; 9 nucleotides match TRBD1. J gave up 8 bases and V 1 base, and 4 bases lay outside the gene matches. The V gene's germline CDR1 is SGHNT and CDR2 YYREEE (reference sequence). This CDR3 has 14 amino acids. CDR3 sequence: CASSLHRGQDEQFF. In DNA form, the CDR3 reads TGTGCCAGCAGCTTGCACAGGGGGCAGGATGAGCAGTTCTTC.

The gene calls are TRBV28 and TRBJ1-2; possibly TRBD1 for D (5 bases). CDR3 size: 14 residues. Germline CDR1 MDHEN, CDR2 SYDVKM. V dropped 8 bases and J dropped 2 bases, with 15 bases sitting between them. The CDR3 reads CASVTAGGNYGYTF. CDR3 in DNA: TGTGCCAGCGTCACCGCTGGGGGGAACTATGGCTACACCTTC.

This clone was seen a few times. This sequence joins TRBV2 and TRBJ1-2, with 7 nucleotides matching TRBD1. The CDR3 is made up of 14 amino acids. Germline trimming cut 4 bases from V and 2 bases from J; bases unmatched to any gene: 4. Germline loops: CDR1 SNHLY, CDR2 FYNNEI. The CDR3 region is CASSAARGNYGYTF. The CDR3 DNA is TGTGCCAGCAGTGCCGCCAGGGGGAACTATGGCTACACCTTC.

The chain is built from TRBV10-3 and TRBJ2-1, with 9 nucleotides matching TRBD1. Germline trimming cut 8 bases from V and 5 bases from J; bases unmatched to any gene: 13. Germline CDR1 ENHRY, CDR2 SYGVKD. The CDR3 contains 16 residues. CDR3 residues: CAIGGLPGQGDNEQFF. The CDR3 DNA reads TGTGCCATCGGAGGCCTACCGGGACAGGGCGACAATGAGCAGTTCTTC.

In the case of this clone: This specimen includes other DNA sequences encoding the same CDR3. The chain carries TRBV5-1 and TRBJ1-2, with 7 nucleotides matching TRBD1. Germline trimming cut 0 bases from V and 6 bases from J; bases unmatched to any gene: 5. CDR3 size: 14 residues. Germline V lookup: CDR1 SGHRS, CDR2 YFSETQ. The CDR3 sequence: CASSLGGGANGYTF. The CDR3 DNA follows: TGCGCCAGCAGCTTGGGAGGGGGCGCGAATGGCTACACCTTC.

The chain links TRBV9 to TRBJ2-5; D unclear. V dropped 3 bases and J dropped 5 bases, with 11 bases sitting between them. Germline values: CDR1 SGDLS, CDR2 YYNGEE. The CDR3 runs 13 residues. In DNA form, the CDR3 reads TGTGCCAGCAGCGCAGGCGTCCGGGAGACCCAGTACTTC. This encodes CASSAGVRETQYF.

V usage is TRBV9 and J usage is TRBJ2-2; 9 nucleotides line up with TRBD2. Losses at the gene ends were 2 bases for V and 6 bases for J; bases not matched to a gene: 2. The CDR3 runs 14 residues. CDR1 is SGDLS and CDR2 is YYNGEE in the germline V gene. CDR3 bases: TGTGCCAGCAGCGTTAGCGGGGGACCCGGGGAGCTGTTTTTT. As protein: CASSVSGGPGELFF.

The genes are TRBV27 and TRBJ1-1; D might be TRBD1 (6 bases). The CDR3 is made up of 12 amino acids. The germline V and J ends were trimmed by 6 bases and 5 bases, with 10 bases remaining between them. Germline V CDR1 and CDR2: MNHEY, SMNVEV (reference sequence). The CDR3 DNA reads as TGTGCCAGCAGAACAGGGTCGACTGAAGCTTTCTTT. Translating it yields CASRTGSTEAFF.

This chain's CDR3 is CSVPSGSYNEQFF. In DNA form, the CDR3 reads TGCAGCGTTCCCAGCGGAAGCTACAATGAGCAGTTCTTC. The rearrangement joins TRBV29-1 to TRBJ2-1; D is perhaps TRBD2 (5 bases). Germline lookup yields CDR1 SQVTM and CDR2 ANQGSEA. Trimming removed 5 bases at V and 3 bases at J, with 11 bases between. The CDR3 is 13 amino acids.

This clone was seen only once. The rearrangement joins TRBV7-9 to TRBJ2-6, with D maybe TRBD1 (5 bases). The CDR3 extends over 16 amino acids. The germline CDR1 and CDR2 sequences are SEHNR and FQNEAQ (reference sequence). V gave up 5 bases and J gave up 2 bases, with 13 bases separating them. CDR3 nucleotide sequence: TGTGCCAGCAGCATAGACAGTTCCCCTGGGGCCAACGTCCTGACTTTC. Translation gives CASSIDSSPGANVLTF. Combining the CDR3 with reference TRBV7-9 and TRBJ2-6 gives the whole variable domain DTGVSQNPRHKITKRGQNVTFRCDPISEHNRLYWYRQTLGQGPEFLTYFQNEAQLEKSRLLSDRFSAERPKGSFSTLEIQRTEQGDSAMYLCASSIDSSPGANVLTFGAGSRLTVL.

The chain links TRBV5-1 to TRBJ1-2; a possible D gene is TRBD1 (6 bases). CDR3 length: 13 amino acids. The germline V gene encodes CDR1 SGHRS and CDR2 YFSETQ. With 6 bases removed from V and 6 bases from J, the gap between germline ends came to 15 bases. CDR3 region: CASTSEGGNGYTF. The CDR3 DNA reads TGCGCCAGCACCTCCGAGGGGGGGAATGGCTACACCTTC.

For this clone: The identical CDR3 is also encoded by other nucleotide sequences in the sample. The rearrangement joins TRBV12-3 or TRBV12-4 to TRBJ1-4, with D possibly being TRBD1 (5 bases). This CDR3 region has 13 residues. V shed 2 bases and J shed 7 bases, with 8 bases lying between them. The CDR3 DNA reads TGTGCCAGCAGTTTAACCGGGGGTGAAAAACTGTTTTTT. This encodes CASSLTGGEKLFF.

This chain uses TRBV6-6 with TRBJ1-2, with a possible D match to TRBD1 (6 bases). Deletions cut 2 bases from V and 4 bases from J, with 14 bases between. Looked up from germline, CDR1 is MNHNY and CDR2 is SVGAGI (reference sequence). The CDR3 covers 15 residues. CDR3 coding DNA: TGTGCCAGCAGTTACCATCGGGACACCTTCTATGGCTACACCTTC. Residues: CASSYHRDTFYGYTF.

The chain has TRBV9 and TRBJ1-5; D is perhaps TRBD1 (5 bases). CDR3 length equals 14 residues. V gave up 5 bases and J gave up 5 bases, with 14 bases separating them. CDR1 and CDR2 (germline): SGDLS, YYNGEE. The chain's CDR3 is CASSPQGGYQPQHF. CDR3 bases: TGTGCCAGCAGTCCTCAGGGAGGTTATCAGCCCCAGCATTTT.

V usage is TRBV13 and J usage is TRBJ1-1; D remains ambiguous. V was shortened by 5 bases and J by 1 base, with 8 bases between the two germline ends. CDR1 is PRHDT, CDR2 FYEKMQ, per germline (reference sequence). This CDR3 contains 13 residues. CDR3 loop: CASSPRQNTEAFF. The CDR3 DNA reads TGTGCCAGCAGCCCCCGACAGAACACTGAAGCTTTCTTT.

The gene calls are TRBV2 and TRBJ1-4, with 9 bases that match TRBD1. Losses at the gene ends were 5 bases for V and 7 bases for J; bases not matched to a gene: 5. In germline, CDR1 is SNHLY, CDR2 FYNNEI. The CDR3 is 14 residues long. The CDR3 loop reads CASSLQGASEKLFF. For the CDR3, the DNA is TGTGCCAGCAGTCTACAGGGGGCAAGTGAAAAACTGTTTTTT. Supplemented by reference TRBV2 and TRBJ1-4, the full variable domain reads EPEVTQTPSHQVTQMGQEVILRCVPISNHLYFYWYRQILGQKVEFLVSFYNNEISEKSEIFDDQFSVERPDGSNFTLKIRSTKLEDSAMYFCASSLQGASEKLFFGSGTQLSVL.

The gene calls are TRBV4-1 and TRBJ1-1; weak D call: TRBD1 (6 bases). The V gene's germline CDR1 is MGHRA and CDR2 YSYEKL. Trimming removed 0 bases from V and 4 bases from J, with 15 bases in between. The CDR3 totals 16 residues. Here the CDR3 reads CASSQDWYRAVTEAFF. In DNA form, the CDR3 reads TGCGCCAGCAGCCAAGATTGGTACAGGGCGGTCACTGAAGCTTTCTTT.

V and J are TRBV6-5 and TRBJ1-5; possible D gene TRBD1, 6 bases. CDR1 MNHEY and CDR2 SVGAGI come from the germline V gene. The CDR3 has 13 residues. Trimming left V 7 bases short and J 4 bases short, with 11 bases between. The chain's CDR3 is CASTTGWNQPQHF. In DNA form, the CDR3 reads TGTGCCAGCACCACAGGGTGGAATCAGCCCCAGCATTTT.

This chain links TRBV6-5 with TRBJ1-1, with D hard to call. Between the trimmed V and J ends, which lost 6 bases and 12 bases, there was a span of 17 bases. Germline V lookup: CDR1 MNHEY, CDR2 SVGAGI. The CDR3 length is 12 residues. CDR3 DNA: TGTGCCAGCAGCCTCGACGGACGGAGGTCTTTCTTT. Protein sequence: CASSLDGRRSFF.

V and J are TRBV21-1 and TRBJ1-6. TRBV21-1 corresponds to a pseudogene. This CDR3 contains 15 residues. CDR3 coding DNA: TGTGCCAGCAGCAAGGGGAGCTCCTATAATTCACCCCTCCACTTT. This sequence encodes CASSKGSSYNSPLHF.

The chain recombines TRBV19 with TRBJ2-2; maybe TRBD2 (5 bases). Trimming cost V 6 bases and J 5 bases, with 19 bases left between them. The CDR3 totals 16 residues. Germline V gene lookup returns CDR1 LNHDA and CDR2 SQIVND (reference sequence). In DNA, the CDR3 is TGTGCCAGTAGCCCACGAAGATGGGAGTCTACCGGGGAGCTGTTTTTT. Residues: CASSPRRWESTGELFF. Drawing the rest from reference TRBV19 and TRBJ2-2, the complete variable domain is DGGITQSPKYLFRKEGQNVTLSCEQNLNHDAMYWYRQDPGQGLRLIYYSQIVNDFQKGDIAEGYSVSREKKESFPLTVTSAQKNPTAFYLCASSPRRWESTGELFFGEGSRLTVL.

This clone was seen only once. This chain uses TRBV4-2 with TRBJ1-2, with D tentatively TRBD1 (6 bases). The V gene lost 1 base and the J gene lost 6 bases, with 12 bases spanning the gap. Germline V gene sequence: CDR1 LGHNA, CDR2 YNFKEQ. The CDR3 contains 14 residues. The CDR3 region has the DNA TGTGCCAGCAGCCAAGGCCAGGGGTTTAATGGCTACACCTTC. It specifies CASSQGQGFNGYTF.

The chain recombines TRBV2 with TRBJ2-2; D unresolved. Germline CDR1 and CDR2: SNHLY and FYNNEI. The V gene lost 4 bases and the J gene lost 6 bases, with 12 bases spanning the gap. CDR3 length: 14 residues. The CDR3 DNA reads TGTGCCAGCAGTGTAGAGAAATCCCCCGGGGAGCTGTTTTTT. Protein: CASSVEKSPGELFF.